Following are 26 T cell receptor beta chains from one sample sequenced in a study of radiotherapy plus CTLA-4 blockade in lung cancer. Sequencing was performed with immunoSEQ multiplex PCR; in TCRdb, only in-frame clones are kept and a portion is missing. The sample includes about 85,000 clones, 70% to 90% seen only once; the top ten take more than 2%. Sample: peripheral blood, taken from a patient treated with radiotherapy plus ipilimumab. The receptors shown here come from a human donor with non-small cell lung cancer who had a partial response to radiotherapy plus ipilimumab.

CDR3 sequence reads: CASSKTSGQETQYF. CDR3 sequence (DNA): TGTGCCAGCAGCAAGACTAGCGGTCAAGAGACCCAGTACTTC. V gene TRBV9 combines with J gene TRBJ2-5, with 9 bases that match TRBD2. This CDR3 spans 14 amino acids. Germline CDR1 reads SGDLS; CDR2 reads YYNGEE. Unmatched junction bases numbered 3, after V lost 4 bases and J lost 2 bases.

The CDR3 spells CATSRDVGGQGTDTQYF. CDR3 in DNA: TGTGCCACCAGCAGAGATGTTGGAGGACAGGGCACAGATACGCAGTATTTT. The chain links TRBV15 to TRBJ2-3; 7 bases agree with TRBD1. CDR3 size: 17 residues. After removal of 0 bases from V and 1 base from J, the junction contained 7 bases not matched to a gene. Germline CDR1 and CDR2: LNHNV and YYDKDF (reference sequence).

This chain links TRBV7-2 with TRBJ2-3; the match to TRBD2 covers 8 bases. V shed 7 bases, J shed 2 bases, and the junction held 8 bases outside the gene matches. The CDR3 runs 15 residues. CDR1 SGHTA and CDR2 FQGNSA come from the germline V gene. The CDR3 DNA follows: TGTGCCAGCAAGAAGGGGACTAGATTCACAGATACGCAGTATTTT. Residues: CASKKGTRFTDTQYF.

The V call is TRBV28, the J call TRBJ1-5, with D possibly matching TRBD1 (5 bases). Per germline, CDR1 MDHEN and CDR2 SYDVKM. Trimming shortened V by 2 bases and J by 2 bases, and 10 bases separated the two germline ends. The CDR3 length is 15 residues. The DNA of the CDR3 is TGTGCCAGCAGTTTACGGGGGTTTGGCAATCAGCCCCAGCATTTT. Protein: CASSLRGFGNQPQHF.

V and J are TRBV14 and TRBJ2-2; 7 bases map to TRBD1. With V trimmed by 0 bases and J by 3 bases, 4 bases remained unmatched. The CDR3 loop spans 16 amino acids. Germline values: CDR1 SGHDN, CDR2 FVKESK. In DNA form, the CDR3 reads TGTGCCAGCAGCCAAGAGAGAGGGGGCGACACCGGGGAGCTGTTTTTT. Protein sequence: CASSQERGGDTGELFF.

The rearrangement links TRBV13 to TRBJ2-1; 9 nucleotides agree with TRBD2. The V segment lost 0 bases and the J segment 6 bases; nucleotides outside the gene matches: 6. Germline CDR1 is PRHDT and CDR2 is FYEKMQ (reference sequence). The CDR3 covers 16 residues. As DNA, the CDR3 is TGTGCCAGCAGCTTAGGCCCTAGCGGGGCCTCCAATGAGCAGTTCTTC. Its protein is CASSLGPSGASNEQFF.

This chain joins TRBV6-5 and TRBJ2-7; possibly TRBD1 for D (5 bases). Per the germline V gene, CDR1 is MNHEY and CDR2 is SVGAGI. Trimming took 2 bases from V and 6 from J, leaving 17 bases between them. The CDR3 is 15 residues long. In DNA form, the CDR3 reads TGTGCCAGCAGTTACCTCGGGCAGGGTAGGAGCGAGCAGTACTTC. The encoded protein is CASSYLGQGRSEQYF.

The chain is built from TRBV6-5 and TRBJ2-7; no clear D gene. This CDR3 contains 12 residues. V lost 7 bases and J 0 bases, leaving 7 bases between the germline ends. Per the germline V gene, CDR1 is MNHEY and CDR2 is SVGAGI. In DNA, the CDR3 is TGTGCCAGCACCCGCGGCTCCTACGAGCAGTACTTC. It is translated as CASTRGSYEQYF.

The chain uses TRBV19 and TRBJ1-5; D ambiguous. CDR3 length equals 16 residues. V lost 6 bases to trimming and J lost 0 bases, with 15 bases between them. CDR1 is LNHDA, CDR2 SQIVND, per germline (reference sequence). CDR3 amino acids: CASRLSEVGSNQPQHF. CDR3 DNA sequence: TGTGCCAGTAGACTCTCGGAGGTGGGTAGCAATCAGCCCCAGCATTTT.

This rearrangement joins TRBV4-3 to TRBJ2-3; TRBD2 is a possible D gene (6 bases). CDR1 and CDR2 from the germline V gene are LGHNA and YSLEER. V lost 0 bases and J lost 0, with 10 bases in between. The CDR3 extends over 16 amino acids. CDR3 nucleotide sequence: TGCGCCAGCAGCCAAGATAGCGGACCTAGCACAGATACGCAGTATTTT. Translation gives CASSQDSGPSTDTQYF.

V and J are TRBV4-2 and TRBJ1-2; 10 bases agree with TRBD1. Losses at the gene ends were 0 bases for V and 8 bases for J; bases not matched to a gene: 6. The CDR3 contains 15 residues. Germline V gene sequence: CDR1 LGHNA, CDR2 YNFKEQ. The CDR3 DNA reads TGTGCCAGCAGCCAAGATCGACAGGGGGCAGGCGGCTACACCTTC. Encoded protein: CASSQDRQGAGGYTF.

This rearrangement joins TRBV27 to TRBJ2-5; 9 nucleotides line up with TRBD2. The CDR3 is made up of 12 amino acids. With 8 bases clipped from V and 4 bases from J, the junction kept 2 bases outside the gene matches. Germline CDR1 is MNHEY and CDR2 is SMNVEV (reference sequence). Written as DNA, the CDR3 is TGTGCCAGCGGACTAGCGCGAGAGACCCAGTACTTC. Translating it yields CASGLARETQYF.

This chain joins TRBV5-6 and TRBJ1-4; no clear D gene. Germline CDR1 is SGHDT and CDR2 is YYEEEE. Trimming removed 0 bases at V and 5 bases at J, with 8 bases between. The CDR3 length is 14 residues. In DNA, the CDR3 is TGTGCCAGCAGCTTGGGACATCCGAATGAAAAACTGTTTTTT. It translates to CASSLGHPNEKLFF.

This chain connects TRBV7-2 to TRBJ2-1; 9 bases are shared with TRBD2. This CDR3 is built from 16 residues. Germline V CDR1 and CDR2: SGHTA, FQGNSA. V was clipped by 1 base and J by 7 bases; unmatched bases: 8. The CDR3 reads CASSLGGGRAWNEQFF. CDR3 coding DNA: TGTGCCAGCAGCTTAGGAGGCGGGAGGGCCTGGAATGAGCAGTTCTTC.

The V gene is TRBV10-1, the J gene TRBJ2-2, with 7 positions matching TRBD1. The CDR3 totals 17 residues. Germline CDR1 WNHNN, CDR2 SYGVQD (reference sequence). Trimming at V came to 1 base and at J to 6 bases, leaving 11 bases not matched to a gene. CDR3 sequence reads: CASSEFRGQSLSGELFF. Here the CDR3 DNA reads TGCGCCAGCAGTGAGTTTAGGGGACAGAGTCTGTCCGGGGAGCTGTTTTTT.

J is TRBJ2-2 and V is TRBV7-2; 13 nucleotides match TRBD2. The CDR3 loop spans 14 amino acids. Germline assignment: CDR1 SGHTA and CDR2 FQGNSA. With 5 bases clipped from V and 10 bases from J, the junction kept 4 bases outside the gene matches. DNA of the CDR3: TGTGCCAGCAGCCCAGGACTAGCGGGAGCGGAGCTGTTTTTT. Amino acids: CASSPGLAGAELFF.

This chain uses TRBV5-4 with TRBJ2-7; the D gene is possibly TRBD1 (5 bases). Germline V lookup: CDR1 SGHNT, CDR2 YYREEE (reference sequence). V dropped 4 bases and J dropped 2 bases, with 10 bases sitting between them. The CDR3 has 13 residues. CDR3 coding DNA: TGTGCCAGCAGCGAGGACAAAACCTACGAGCAGTACGTC. Translated: CASSEDKTYEQYV.

V and J are TRBV30 and TRBJ1-3, with unresolved D. V was trimmed by 3 bases and J by 0 bases, leaving 12 bases between them. The CDR3 runs 15 residues. The germline V gene has CDR1 GTSNPN and CDR2 SVGIG (reference sequence). CDR3 sequence reads: CAWSRAGDSGNTIYF. The CDR3 DNA reads TGTGCCTGGAGCCGAGCCGGAGACTCTGGAAACACCATATATTTT. Together with reference TRBV30 and TRBJ1-3, the CDR3 gives the full variable domain: SQTIHQWPATLVQPVGSPLSLECTVEGTSNPNLYWYRQAAGRGLQLLFYSVGIGQISSEVPQNLSASRPQDRQFILSSKKLLLSDSGFYLCAWSRAGDSGNTIYFGEGSWLTVV.

The chain recombines TRBV9 with TRBJ2-3, with D possibly matching TRBD2 (5 bases). This CDR3 contains 16 residues. V was shortened by 4 bases and J by 1 base, with 16 bases between the two germline ends. Germline V CDR1 and CDR2: SGDLS, YYNGEE. CDR3 in DNA: TGTGCCAGCAGCCCTCGATCGGGGATCGGCACAGATACGCAGTATTTT. Its protein product is CASSPRSGIGTDTQYF.

The genes are TRBV9 and TRBJ2-5; TRBD2 matches at 12 bases. The J call is uncertain, as TRBJ2-7 better fits the DNA end. The germline V gene encodes CDR1 SGDLS and CDR2 YYNGEE. The CDR3 length is 15 residues. The chain's CDR3 is CASSAGTSGQYEQYF. In nucleotides, the CDR3 is TGTGCCAGCAGCGCCGGGACTAGCGGGCAGTACGAGCAGTACTTC.

The rearrangement joins TRBV2 to TRBJ2-3, with 10 bases aligning to TRBD2. V shed 6 bases, J shed 4 bases, and the junction held 10 bases outside the gene matches. The germline CDR1 and CDR2 sequences are SNHLY and FYNNEI. There are 16 residues in the CDR3. This CDR3 is CASSDNLAGVPDTQYF. CDR3 sequence (DNA): TGTGCCAGCAGCGATAATCTAGCGGGAGTGCCAGATACGCAGTATTTT.

The V and J genes are TRBV6-5 and TRBJ2-1; TRBD2 matches at 9 bases. The CDR3 contains 15 residues. J gave up 3 bases and V 8 bases, and 8 bases lay outside the gene matches. From germline, CDR1 is MNHEY and CDR2 SVGAGI. The CDR3 loop reads CASRGLAGIYNEQFF. The CDR3 nucleotides are TGTGCCAGCCGGGGACTAGCAGGCATCTACAATGAGCAGTTCTTC.

This clone appeared a few times. The chain uses TRBV7-9 and TRBJ1-3, with D perhaps matching TRBD1 (5 bases). The length of the CDR3 is 14 residues. Between the trimmed V and J ends, which lost 4 bases and 9 bases, there was a span of 16 bases. From germline, CDR1 is SEHNR and CDR2 FQNEAQ (reference sequence). CDR3 region: CASSSIGGDLTIYF. The CDR3 DNA follows: TGTGCCAGCAGCTCTATCGGGGGGGACCTCACCATATATTTT.

This sequence joins TRBV6-1 and TRBJ1-4, with D unclear. With 3 bases removed from V and 8 bases from J, the gap between germline ends came to 16 bases. This CDR3 has 15 amino acids. Germline V gene lookup returns CDR1 MNHNS and CDR2 SASEGT. The CDR3 loop reads CASSDLVAPLEKLFF. The CDR3 DNA sequence: TGTGCCAGCAGTGATTTAGTTGCACCCTTGGAAAAACTGTTTTTT.

This clone was counted between two and nine times. The rearrangement joins TRBV10-3 to TRBJ1-1, with 8 nucleotides matching TRBD1. CDR3 size: 13 residues. CDR1 ENHRY and CDR2 SYGVKD come from the germline V gene. Trimming removed 4 bases from V and 6 bases from J; junction bases left unmatched: 4. CDR3 coding DNA: TGTGCCATCAGTGGGACAGGGTTTCCTGAAGCTTTCTTT. Protein sequence: CAISGTGFPEAFF.

The chain recombines TRBV28 with TRBJ2-7, with D hard to call. This CDR3 spans 13 amino acids. Germline CDR1 MDHEN, CDR2 SYDVKM. The germline V and J ends were trimmed by 2 bases and 0 bases, with 5 bases remaining between them. CDR3 region: CASSLGGSYEQYV. The CDR3 nucleotides are TGTGCCAGCAGTTTAGGCGGCTCCTACGAGCAGTACGTC.